This T cell receptor (beta chain) is drawn from a study of blood T cell repertoires in COVID-19. Repertoires were generated with immunoSEQ multiplex PCR, while TCRdb's copy carries only in-frame clones and drops some. The sample has fewer than 300,000 clones, around 88% seen once; the top ten hold about 1.2%. The CDR3 has 16 residues. The germline V gene encodes CDR1 LGHDT and CDR2 YNNKEL (reference sequence). With 0 bases clipped from V and 5 bases from J, the junction kept 6 bases outside the gene matches. This chain connects TRBV3-1 (or the pseudogene TRBV3-2) to TRBJ2-2; 7 bases line up with TRBD1. The specimen sequenced was PBMCs or T cells enriched from blood (not recorded which). This TCR derives from a woman between 40 and 55 years old with acute COVID-19. For the CDR3, the DNA is TGTGCCAGCAGCCAAGATGACAGGGTTCGGACCGGGGAGCTGTTTTTT. It yields the protein CASSQDDRVRTGELFF.